Each of the 28 T cell receptor beta chains below was sequenced from the same sample in a study of molecular identifiers for immune sequencing clone quantification. TCRdb re-called the PCR reads through MiXCR, storing one row per CDR3 protein. The profile shows approximately 590,000 distinct CDR3 sequences, less than 30% of them singletons. Sample: naive CD8+ T cells from blood, with Jurkat cell RNA spiked in. Subset: FACS-sorted CD8+CD4-CCR7+CD45RA+ naive T cells. Source of these receptors: a human donor in good health. Some libraries in this study had Jurkat cell RNA spiked in.

This clonotype was recorded a few times. This chain uses TRBV7-9 with TRBJ2-1, with D perhaps TRBD1 (5 bases). V was shortened by 7 bases and J by 8 bases, with 24 bases between the two germline ends. The CDR3 extends over 16 amino acids. Germline CDR1 SEHNR, CDR2 FQNEAQ (reference sequence). The CDR3 nucleotides are TGTGCCAGCAACACTTTCAGGGAAGTGGTGAACGATGAGCAGTTCTTC. Amino acids: CASNTFREVVNDEQFF.

A remark on this clonotype: Since a much larger clone is just one base distant, this may be a read error. CDR3 protein: CARSSGQQINTEAFF. DNA for the CDR3: TGTGCCAGAAGCTCCGGACAGCAAATCAACACTGAAGCTTTCTTT. This sequence joins TRBV5-6 and TRBJ1-1; D might be TRBD1 (6 bases). Germline V lookup: CDR1 SGHDT, CDR2 YYEEEE. The CDR3 runs 15 residues. Full variable domain (rest looked up from reference TRBV5-6 and TRBJ1-1): DAGVTQSPTHLIKTRGQQVTLRCSPKSGHDTVSWYQQALGQGPQFIFQYYEEEERQRGNFPDRFSGHQFPNYSSELNVNALLLGDSALYLCARSSGQQINTEAFFGQGTRLTVV.

This clonotype was detected only a few times. J is TRBJ1-5 and V is TRBV19; tentative D call: TRBD1 (6 bases). V was cut by 6 bases and J by 1 base, with 22 bases left in between. This CDR3 contains 18 residues. From germline, CDR1 is LNHDA and CDR2 SQIVND (reference sequence). Here the CDR3 DNA reads TGTGCCAGTAGAAATACAGGGATTGAGGTTTGGAGCAATCAGCCCCAGCATTTT. Amino acids: CASRNTGIEVWSNQPQHF.

Worth noting for this clonotype: A read error may be the cause here, since a much bigger clone is one base away. The chain combines TRBV20-1 with TRBJ2-2; 8 nucleotides match TRBD1. This CDR3 has 16 amino acids. V shed 7 bases and J 0 bases; nucleotides not matched to a gene: 10. Germline CDR1 is DFQATT and CDR2 is SNEGSKA (reference sequence). The CDR3 sequence is CSGPGADRANTGELFF. The CDR3 DNA follows: TGCAGTGGACCTGGAGCGGACAGGGCGAACACCGGGGAGCTGTTTTTT.

This clonotype appeared a single time. For the CDR3, the DNA is TGTGCCAGCAGCGGGACTTTCCCGCCCCATCCTCTAGCCAAAAACACTCAGTACTTC. This gives the protein CASSGTFPPHPLAKNTQYF. The gene calls are TRBV21-1 and TRBJ2-4; the D segment call TRBD1 is taken from the table without a DNA check. TRBV21-1 is an annotated pseudogene. This CDR3 comprises 19 residues.

The rearrangement uses TRBV11-2 and TRBJ2-1, with TRBD2 matching 12 bases. This CDR3 contains 17 residues. Trimming took 5 bases from V and 2 from J; bases not matched to a gene: 7. Germline V gives CDR1 SGHAT, CDR2 FQNNGV. The CDR3 loop is CASSDRLAGDTYNEQFF. The CDR3 nucleotides are TGTGCCAGCAGCGACCGACTAGCGGGAGACACCTACAATGAGCAGTTCTTC.

This clonotype was detected many times. The chain couples TRBV2 to TRBJ1-2, with a possible D match to TRBD1 (5 bases). The CDR3 sequence is 16 residues long. The V gene lost 2 bases and the J gene lost 0 bases, with 13 bases spanning the gap. Looked up from germline, CDR1 is SNHLY and CDR2 is FYNNEI. CDR3 sequence: CASSELQAIANYGYTF. CDR3 DNA sequence: TGTGCCAGCAGTGAACTACAGGCTATAGCTAACTATGGCTACACCTTC.

This clonotype was seen a single time. This sequence may be a read error, since a much larger clone differs from it by one base. The rearrangement links TRBV3-1 to TRBJ1-1; D uncertain. The germline CDR1 and CDR2 sequences are LGHDT and YNNKEL (reference sequence). The CDR3 contains 14 residues. The DNA of the CDR3 is TGTGCCAGCTGCCAAGGGAGTGGGAACACTGAAGCTTTCTTT. Protein product: CASCQGSGNTEAFF.

This clonotype was detected a few times. The chain has TRBV7-9 and TRBJ2-7; D is possibly TRBD1 (6 bases). The CDR3 contains 15 residues. Trimming removed 6 bases at V and 2 bases at J, with 17 bases between. Germline CDR1 and CDR2: SEHNR and FQNEAQ (reference sequence). The CDR3 DNA is TGTGCCAGCAGTTCGGTGACAGGACAAGCCTACGAGCAGTACTTC. Its protein product is CASSSVTGQAYEQYF.

There are a few counts of this clonotype. The V and J genes are TRBV7-6 and TRBJ2-1, with 7 bases fitting TRBD2. Germline V lookup: CDR1 SGHVS, CDR2 FNYEAQ. Germline trimming cut 5 bases from V and 2 bases from J; bases unmatched to any gene: 12. This CDR3 has 17 amino acids. CDR3 protein: CASSPKPGRGTYNEQFF. The CDR3 bases are TGTGCCAGCAGCCCAAAACCAGGGCGGGGGACCTACAATGAGCAGTTCTTC.

Worth noting for this clonotype: A much bigger clone sits one base away, suggesting this may be a read error. The chain couples TRBV13 to TRBJ2-7, with D maybe TRBD2 (5 bases). CDR3 size: 14 residues. CDR1 PRHDT and CDR2 FYEKMQ come from the germline V gene (reference sequence). The V end was cut by 5 bases, the J end by 6 bases, with 17 bases between. CDR3 DNA: TGTGCCAGCAGCCCACTAGGTCCCACCCCCGAGCAGTACTTC. This sequence encodes CASSPLGPTPEQYF.

This clonotype was seen ten or more times. V is TRBV6-5 and J is TRBJ2-1; 9 bases line up with TRBD1. Germline V lookup: CDR1 MNHEY, CDR2 SVGAGI. The CDR3 is 17 residues long. V gave up 0 bases and J gave up 8 bases; unmatched junction bases: 11. The CDR3: CASSYSRLGQGLDEQFF. CDR3 sequence (DNA): TGTGCCAGCAGTTACTCGAGACTGGGACAGGGACTCGATGAGCAGTTCTTC.

This clonotype has ten or more counts. The chain has TRBV6-2 or TRBV6-3 and TRBJ2-2; D is unclear. The CDR3 has 15 residues. Germline V gene sequence: CDR1 MNHEY, CDR2 SVGEGT. The V gene lost 0 bases and the J gene lost 6 bases, with 11 bases spanning the gap. Here the CDR3 DNA reads TGTGCCAGCAGTTACTCGAGAGGAATGCCCGGGGAGCTGTTTTTT. Translating it yields CASSYSRGMPGELFF.

With respect to this clonotype: With a much larger clone just one base away, this may be a read error. V gene TRBV29-1 combines with J gene TRBJ2-7; D perhaps matches TRBD1 (6 bases). Germline values: CDR1 SQVTM, CDR2 ANQGSEA. V was cut by 7 bases and J by 0 bases, with 10 bases left in between. The CDR3 loop spans 12 amino acids. CDR3 coding DNA: TGCAGCGGGACAGAGAACTCCTACGAGCAGTACTTC. Encoded protein: CSGTENSYEQYF.

The chain links TRBV28 to TRBJ2-5, with 16 bases fitting TRBD2. Germline CDR1 is MDHEN and CDR2 is SYDVKM. This CDR3 is 17 amino acids long. With 3 bases clipped from V and 1 base from J, the junction kept 2 bases outside the gene matches. The CDR3 DNA sequence: TGTGCCAGCAGTTTTGGGACTAGCGGGAGGGCCCAAGAGACCCAGTACTTC. Translated: CASSFGTSGRAQETQYF.

This rearrangement joins TRBV9 to TRBJ1-3; 7 nucleotides match TRBD1. Germline V gene lookup returns CDR1 SGDLS and CDR2 YYNGEE. The ends lost 4 bases at V and 0 bases at J; junction bases unmatched: 7. The CDR3 is 16 residues long. This CDR3 reads CASSPETGNSGNTIYF. CDR3 in DNA: TGTGCCAGCAGCCCCGAGACAGGGAACTCTGGAAACACCATATATTTT.

This clonotype showed up just a few times. DNA for the CDR3: TGTGCCTGGAGTGGCCCGCCGACCTACGAGCAGTACTTC. Translated: CAWSGPPTYEQYF. This sequence joins TRBV30 and TRBJ2-7, with D hard to call. Deletions cut 1 base from V and 2 bases from J, with 9 bases between. The CDR3 runs to 13 residues. The germline V gene encodes CDR1 GTSNPN and CDR2 SVGIG (reference sequence).

The chain is built from TRBV27 and TRBJ2-2; 13 bases are shared with TRBD2. CDR3 length equals 17 residues. Germline CDR1 is MNHEY and CDR2 is SMNVEV (reference sequence). With V trimmed by 6 bases and J by 7 bases, 11 bases remained unmatched. The chain's CDR3 is CASRRTSGSRDDGELFF. The CDR3 DNA is TGTGCCAGCAGAAGGACTAGCGGGAGTCGGGACGACGGGGAGCTGTTTTTT.

This clonotype was found many times. The rearrangement joins TRBV6-2 or TRBV6-3 to TRBJ2-7; TRBD1 is a possible D gene (6 bases). V lost 6 bases and J lost 3, with 12 bases in between. Germline V lookup: CDR1 MNHEY, CDR2 SVGEGT. This CDR3 has 13 amino acids. CDR3 loop: CASRGTGYYEQYF. CDR3 bases: TGTGCCAGCAGGGGAACAGGGTACTACGAGCAGTACTTC.

V and J are TRBV20-1 and TRBJ1-5, with 11 nucleotides matching TRBD1. V shed 3 bases, J shed 5 bases, and the junction held 9 bases outside the gene matches. Germline lookup yields CDR1 DFQATT and CDR2 SNEGSKA (reference sequence). The CDR3 length is 16 residues. Here the CDR3 DNA reads TGCAGTGCTAGGGACAGGGGGCAGATACCACATCAGCCCCAGCATTTT. Protein sequence: CSARDRGQIPHQPQHF.

This clonotype was seen at least ten times. The chain employs TRBV7-9 and TRBJ2-7; 11 bases match TRBD1. This CDR3 is built from 14 residues. Germline trimming cut 5 bases from V and 7 bases from J; bases unmatched to any gene: 7. In germline, CDR1 is SEHNR, CDR2 FQNEAQ (reference sequence). This CDR3 reads CASSQDRGLREQYF. CDR3 in DNA: TGTGCCAGCAGCCAGGACAGGGGGCTGCGGGAGCAGTACTTC.

This clonotype was seen only a few times. The chain has TRBV6-2 or TRBV6-3 and TRBJ2-3; 7 positions agree with TRBD1. With V trimmed by 0 bases and J by 2 bases, 11 bases remained unmatched. Per germline, CDR1 MNHEY and CDR2 SVGEGT. This CDR3 is built from 18 residues. The CDR3 nucleotides are TGTGCCAGCAGTTACTCAATCCGGGACAGCGAGACCACAGATACGCAGTATTTT. This encodes CASSYSIRDSETTDTQYF.

Comments on this clonotype: The junction and the germline gene differ at one end; a read error may be behind it. The V call is TRBV19, the J call TRBJ2-7, with 10 bases identical to TRBD1. From germline, CDR1 is LNHDA and CDR2 SQIVND (reference sequence). The CDR3 totals 13 residues. The CDR3 sequence: CASTDRGSCEQYF. CDR3 DNA: TGTGCCAGTACGGACAGGGGGTCCTGCGAGCAGTACTTC.

The chain carries TRBV20-1 and TRBJ1-6, with 7 bases that match TRBD1. The germline V gene encodes CDR1 DFQATT and CDR2 SNEGSKA (reference sequence). This CDR3 region has 17 residues. Losses at the gene ends were 0 bases for V and 5 bases for J; bases not matched to a gene: 10. The CDR3 loop is CSARDIGRGQNNSPLHF. The CDR3 nucleotides read TGCAGTGCTAGAGATATCGGTAGGGGACAGAATAATTCACCCCTCCACTTT.

This clonotype was seen repeatedly, ten times or more. The chain recombines TRBV6-6 with TRBJ2-3; D unclear. V lost 0 bases, J lost 4 bases, and 5 bases lay in between. Germline V lookup: CDR1 MNHNY, CDR2 SVGAGI (reference sequence). This CDR3 spans 13 amino acids. The CDR3 sequence: CASSYSDSDTQYF. In DNA form, the CDR3 reads TGTGCCAGCAGTTACTCGGATTCAGATACGCAGTATTTT.

A remark on this clonotype: At one end the junction does not follow the germline gene, possibly because of a read error. The V and J genes are TRBV7-9 and TRBJ2-7, with D possibly matching TRBD2 (6 bases). Looked up from germline, CDR1 is SEHNR and CDR2 is FQNEAQ (reference sequence). This CDR3 comprises 14 residues. The CDR3 loop is CTSSSGLSSYEQYF. In DNA form, the CDR3 reads TGTACCAGCAGCTCGGGACTGAGCTCCTACGAGCAGTACTTC.

Details on this clonotype: With a much larger clone just one base away, this may be a read error. The CDR3 loop is CASSLVALFTDTRYF. CDR3 coding DNA: TGTGCCAGCAGCTTAGTGGCGCTCTTCACAGATACGCGGTATTTT. The V call is TRBV7-2, the J call TRBJ2-3; unclear D gene. From germline, CDR1 is SGHTA and CDR2 FQGNSA. This CDR3 region has 15 residues.

At least ten counts were recorded for this clonotype. This rearrangement joins TRBV7-2 to TRBJ1-2; D call uncertain. In germline, CDR1 is SGHTA, CDR2 FQGNSA. The CDR3 spans 13 residues. V was trimmed by 4 bases and J by 3 bases, leaving 9 bases between them. CDR3 bases: TGTGCCAGCAGCTCCCCAGAAGACTATGGCTACACCTTC. Protein product: CASSSPEDYGYTF.